One T cell receptor (beta chain) is described in this entry. This sample was taken from a study of blood T cell repertoires in COVID-19. At the level of the study: Sites in the United States, Italy and Spain provided acute and convalescent COVID-19 samples. T cells, B-cell-depleted T cells, or PBMCs supplied cDNA or gDNA.

TCRdb's table, derived via immunoSEQ multiplex PCR, lists solely in-frame clones and lacks some. This sample yields about 190,000 clones, of which 70% to 90% are seen a single time; less than 1.5% belongs to the top ten. The germline V gene has CDR1 SGHTA and CDR2 FQGNSA. The CDR3 loop spans 14 amino acids. The V end was cut by 3 bases, the J end by 1 base, with 9 bases between. V and J are TRBV7-2 and TRBJ1-1; D ambiguous. This clonotype originated in a young man with acute or convalescent COVID-19. What was sequenced was peripheral blood. CDR3 in DNA: TGTGCCAGCAGCTTCGGCCTAGGGAACACTGAAGCTTTCTTT. It is translated as CASSFGLGNTEAFF.